This T cell receptor beta chain was identified in a study of response to subunit inactivated influenza vaccine. The V and J ends lost 2 bases and 0 bases respectively, with 11 bases between them. The CDR3 totals 15 residues. The germline gives CDR1 MNHEY, CDR2 SVGEGT. TCRdb called the RT-PCR reads again in MiXCR, with one record for every CDR3 protein. The sample shows hundreds of thousands of distinct CDR3 sequences, about 11% of them seen only once. This clonotype appeared a few times. This sample was also put to use in a study of T cells expressing NK-cell markers. That study reports: Generation of TCR beta cDNA was performed by 5'RACE template switching incorporating UMIs. Source material for TCR beta repertoires consisted of sorted CD3+CD56+NKG2C+, CD3+CD56+NKG2C- and CD3+CD56-NKG2C+ T cells. The sequencing cohort of eight donors included seven HCMV-seropositive individuals and one seronegative individual.

The rearrangement uses TRBV6-2 or TRBV6-3 and TRBJ2-7; no clear D. This TCR came from a man between 45 and 60 years old who received an inactivated influenza vaccine. Sequenced here: PBMCs from blood, sampled on the day of vaccination. As DNA, the CDR3 is TGTGCCAGCAGTTACCTGAGGACCCTCTCCTACGAGCAGTACTTC. This gives the protein CASSYLRTLSYEQYF.